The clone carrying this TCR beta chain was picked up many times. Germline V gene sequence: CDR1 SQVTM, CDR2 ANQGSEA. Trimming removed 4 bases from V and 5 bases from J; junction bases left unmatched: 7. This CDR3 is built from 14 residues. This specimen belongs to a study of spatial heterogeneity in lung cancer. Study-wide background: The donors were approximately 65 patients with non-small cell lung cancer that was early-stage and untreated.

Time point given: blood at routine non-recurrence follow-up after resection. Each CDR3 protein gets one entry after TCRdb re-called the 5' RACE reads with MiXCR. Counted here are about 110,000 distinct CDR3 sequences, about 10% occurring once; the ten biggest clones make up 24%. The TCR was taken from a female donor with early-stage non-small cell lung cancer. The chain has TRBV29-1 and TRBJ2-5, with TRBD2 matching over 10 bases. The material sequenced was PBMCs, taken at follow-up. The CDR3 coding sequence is TGCAGCGTTGCCCCTCTAGCGGGAGTGGAGACCCAGTACTTC. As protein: CSVAPLAGVETQYF.